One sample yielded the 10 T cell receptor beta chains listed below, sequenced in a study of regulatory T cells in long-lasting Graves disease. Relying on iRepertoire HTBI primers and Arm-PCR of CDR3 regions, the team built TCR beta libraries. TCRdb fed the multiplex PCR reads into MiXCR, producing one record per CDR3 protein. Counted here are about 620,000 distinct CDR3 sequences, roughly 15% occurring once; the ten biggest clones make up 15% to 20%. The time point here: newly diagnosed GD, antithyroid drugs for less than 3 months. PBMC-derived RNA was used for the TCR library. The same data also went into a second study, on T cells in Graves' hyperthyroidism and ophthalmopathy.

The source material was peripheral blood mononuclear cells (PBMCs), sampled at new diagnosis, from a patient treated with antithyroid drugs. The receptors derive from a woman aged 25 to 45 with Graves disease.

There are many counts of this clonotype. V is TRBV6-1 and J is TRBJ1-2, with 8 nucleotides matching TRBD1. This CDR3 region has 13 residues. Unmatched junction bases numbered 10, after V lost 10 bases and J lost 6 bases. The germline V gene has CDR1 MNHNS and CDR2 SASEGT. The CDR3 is CATRRTGGDGYTF. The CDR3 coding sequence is TGTGCCACCCGGCGAACAGGGGGAGATGGCTACACCTTC.

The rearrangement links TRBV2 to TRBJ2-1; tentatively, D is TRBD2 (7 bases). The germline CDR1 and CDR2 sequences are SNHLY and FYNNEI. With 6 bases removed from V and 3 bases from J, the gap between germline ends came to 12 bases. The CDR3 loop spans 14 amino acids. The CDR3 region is CASREGGIYNEQFF. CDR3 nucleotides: TGTGCCAGCAGGGAGGGGGGGATCTACAATGAGCAGTTCTTC.

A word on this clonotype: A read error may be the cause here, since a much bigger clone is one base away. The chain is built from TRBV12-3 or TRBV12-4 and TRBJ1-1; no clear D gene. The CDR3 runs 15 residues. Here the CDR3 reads CANSFFGRLNTEAFF. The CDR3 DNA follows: TGTGCCAACAGTTTTTTCGGTCGCCTGAACACTGAAGCTTTCTTT.

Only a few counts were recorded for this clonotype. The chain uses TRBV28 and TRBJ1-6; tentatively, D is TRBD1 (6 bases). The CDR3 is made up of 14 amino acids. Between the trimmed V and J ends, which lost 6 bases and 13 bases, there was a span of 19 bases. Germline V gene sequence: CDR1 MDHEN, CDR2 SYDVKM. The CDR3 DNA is TGTGCCAGCAGGCCGACAGGCCAGATTTTCCCCCTCCACTTT. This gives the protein CASRPTGQIFPLHF.

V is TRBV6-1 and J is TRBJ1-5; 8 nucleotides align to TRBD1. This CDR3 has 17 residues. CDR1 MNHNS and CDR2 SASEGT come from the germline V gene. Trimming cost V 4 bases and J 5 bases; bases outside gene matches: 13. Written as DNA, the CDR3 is TGTGCCAGCAGTGTGATAGACAGGGGCGTTAAACATCAGCCCCAGCATTTT. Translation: CASSVIDRGVKHQPQHF.

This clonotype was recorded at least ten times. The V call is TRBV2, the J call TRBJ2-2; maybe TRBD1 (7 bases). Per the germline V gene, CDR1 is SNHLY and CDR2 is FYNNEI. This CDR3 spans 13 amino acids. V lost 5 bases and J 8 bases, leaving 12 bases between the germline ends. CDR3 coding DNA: TGTGCCAGCAGTTCGACAGGGACTGGGGAGCTGTTTTTT. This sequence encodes CASSSTGTGELFF.

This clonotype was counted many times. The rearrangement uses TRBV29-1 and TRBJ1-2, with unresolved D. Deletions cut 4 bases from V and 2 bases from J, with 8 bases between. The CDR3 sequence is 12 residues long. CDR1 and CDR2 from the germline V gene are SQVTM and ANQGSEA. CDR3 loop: CSVVGDNYGYTF. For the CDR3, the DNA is TGCAGCGTTGTAGGAGACAACTATGGCTACACCTTC.

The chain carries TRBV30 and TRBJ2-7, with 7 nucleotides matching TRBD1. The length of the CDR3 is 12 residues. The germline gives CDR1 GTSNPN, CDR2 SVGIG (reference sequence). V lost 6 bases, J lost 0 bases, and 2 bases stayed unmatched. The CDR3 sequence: CACGTASYEQYF. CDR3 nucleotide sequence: TGTGCCTGCGGGACAGCCTCCTACGAGCAGTACTTC.

CDR3 nucleotide sequence: TGTGCCAGCAGCGTAGAGGCAGTATCGACAGATACGCAGTATTTT. Encoded protein: CASSVEAVSTDTQYF. The rearrangement links TRBV9 to TRBJ2-3, with unresolved D. CDR1 and CDR2 (germline): SGDLS, YYNGEE. V shed 0 bases and J shed 3 bases, with 11 bases lying between them. The CDR3 has 15 amino acids. The full variable domain, its missing parts supplied by reference TRBV9 and TRBJ2-3, is DSGVTQTPKHLITATGQRVTLRCSPRSGDLSVYWYQQSLDQGLQFLIQYYNGEERAKGNILERFSAQQFPDLHSELNLSSLELGDSALYFCASSVEAVSTDTQYFGPGTRLTVL.

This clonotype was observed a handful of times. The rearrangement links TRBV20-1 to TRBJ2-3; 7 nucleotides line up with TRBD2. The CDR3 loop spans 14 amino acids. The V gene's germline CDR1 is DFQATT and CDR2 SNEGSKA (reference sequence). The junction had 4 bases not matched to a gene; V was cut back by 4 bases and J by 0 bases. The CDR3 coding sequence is TGCAGTGCTACCCTAGCGGTTAGCACAGATACGCAGTATTTT. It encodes CSATLAVSTDTQYF.